This is a list of T cell receptor beta chains from one sample in a study of identical twins. TCRdb reanalysed the 5' RACE reads using MiXCR and keeps one entry per CDR3 protein. The table shows 1.5 million to 2 million distinct CDR3 sequences, with under 35% occurring only once. Sequenced sample: cord blood. The source of these receptors is a newborn girl in good health. Each CDR3 is given with its conserved first and last residue. The D gene is left open where the match is weak. A row's size may be missing; if present it is once, few, many or a size class.

>few|TRBV5-5|TRBD1|16|TRBJ2-4
TGTGCCAGCAGCGCGGACAGGCAGCTAGCCAAAAACATTCAGTACTTC
CASSADRQLAKNIQYF
>few|TRBV20-1|NA|11|TRBJ2-5
TGCAGTGCTACAGGATCCGAGACCCAGTACTTC
CSATGSETQYF
>NA|TRBV5-1|TRBD1|14|TRBJ2-7
TGCGCCAGCAAGGGGGCCTCCTTCTCCTACGAGCAGTACTTC
CASKGASFSYEQYF
>NA|TRBV20-1|NA|12|TRBJ1-6
TGCAGTGCGACACAGGGTAATTCACCCCCCCACTTT
CSATQGNSPPHF
>many|TRBV4-1|NA|13|TRBJ2-3
TGCGCCAGCAGCCCCGGGGAGAGAGATACGCAGTATTTT
CASSPGERDTQYF
>NA|TRBV3-1|NA|13|TRBJ2-7
TGTGCCAGCAGAGCTACCGCGGACACCGAGCAGTACTTC
CASRATADTEQYF
>few|TRBV2|TRBD1|14|TRBJ2-5
TGTGCCAGCAGGCCCGGGACAGTCCAAGAGACCCAGTACTTC
CASRPGTVQETQYF
>few|TRBV20-1|TRBD2|14|TRBJ2-4
TGCAGTGCTAGTTTAGCGGGGCTCCCAAACATTCAGTACTTC
CSASLAGLPNIQYF
>NA|TRBV11-2|NA|14|TRBJ2-7
TGTGCCAGCAGCGCCCGGGACACTTCCTACGAGCAGTACTTC
CASSARDTSYEQYF
>few|TRBV18|NA|14|TRBJ2-3
TGTGCCAGCTCACTGACGAGGGAGGCAGATACGCAGTATTTT
CASSLTREADTQYF
>many|TRBV5-1|NA|15|TRBJ1-2
TGCGCCAGCAGCTTGTCCCAGGGGCCTAACTATGGCTACACCTTC
CASSLSQGPNYGYTF
>NA|TRBV24-1|TRBD2|15|TRBJ2-1
TGTGCCACCAGTGATCCTCCCGGGACTAGCAATGAGCAGTTCTTC
CATSDPPGTSNEQFF
>NA|TRBV9|NA|14|TRBJ2-7
TGTGCCAGCAGCGTAGTAGGGGTAGGGAATGAGCAGTACTTC
CASSVVGVGNEQYF
>NA|TRBV5-1|NA|15|TRBJ1-1
TGCGCCAGCAGCTTACCGGGGGGGGTGAACACTGAAGCTTTCTTT
CASSLPGGVNTEAFF
>few|TRBV28|TRBD2|16|TRBJ2-5
TGTGCCAGCAGACTAGCGGGAGAGTGGGCTCAAGAGACCCAGTACTTC
CASRLAGEWAQETQYF
>NA|TRBV20-1|NA|16|TRBJ2-7
TGCAGTGCTAGAGATCTGGTAGGCGGATTCGCTAGCGAGCAGTACTTC
CSARDLVGGFASEQYF
>NA|TRBV9|TRBD2|17|TRBJ2-3
TGTGCCAGCACTGAGGGCGGGGGGGCATTAGGCACAGATACGCAGTATTTT
CASTEGGGALGTDTQYF
>few|TRBV27|TRBD1|15|TRBJ2-1
TGTGCCAGCAGTTCACAGGGGGCGCCTTACAATGAGCAGTTCTTC
CASSSQGAPYNEQFF
>NA|TRBV5-1|TRBD1|19|TRBJ1-6
TGCGCCAGCAGCATCCGGGACAGAGACTTTAGCTCCTATAATTCACCCCTCCACTTT
CASSIRDRDFSSYNSPLHF
>few|TRBV20-1|NA|12|TRBJ2-5
TGCAGTGCCCAAACGGGGGACAATGAGCAGTACTTC
CSAQTGDNEQYF
>NA|TRBV20-1|NA|15|TRBJ2-1
TGCAGTGCTGATGAGGGGGGGAAAACCTACAATGAGCAGTTCTTC
CSADEGGKTYNEQFF
>once|TRBV3-1|NA|18|TRBJ2-2
TGTGCCAGCAGCCAAGAAGAGATTGGACGGGAGTGGACCGGGGAGCTGTTTTTT
CASSQEEIGREWTGELFF
>many|TRBV12-3/TRBV12-4|TRBD2|15|TRBJ2-2
TGTGCCAGCAGTTGGACTAGCGGGAGCACCGGGGAGCTGTTTTTT
CASSWTSGSTGELFF
>NA|TRBV7-9|NA|15|TRBJ2-3
TGTGCCAGCATGGTGGCGGGGCGACACACAGATACGCAGTATTTT
CASMVAGRHTDTQYF
>NA|TRBV5-5|NA|17|TRBJ2-1
TGTGCCAGCAGCTTGGTTGGGGTTGGGGCGGGCTACAATGAGCAGTTCTTC
CASSLVGVGAGYNEQFF
>few|TRBV5-6|NA|13|TRBJ1-6
TGTGCCAGCAGCCGATTGAAGCATTCACCCCTCCACTTT
CASSRLKHSPLHF
>NA|TRBV28|TRBD2|15|TRBJ2-7
TGTGCCAGCAGCCCTAGCGGGAGGTCCTACTACGAGCAGTACTTC
CASSPSGRSYYEQYF
>NA|TRBV7-2|NA|16|TRBJ2-3
TGTGCCAGCAGCTTATCAGCGGGTCGCCGCACAGATACGCAGTATTTT
CASSLSAGRRTDTQYF
>few|TRBV27|NA|14|TRBJ2-1
TGTGCCAGCAGGCCGGGGCGCCTATACAATGAGCAGTTCTTC
CASRPGRLYNEQFF
>NA|TRBV5-1|TRBD1|17|TRBJ2-2
TGCGCCAGCAGCTCGACTGCCTCGGGACAGGGGGCCGGGGAGCTGTTTTTT
CASSSTASGQGAGELFF
>NA|TRBV27|NA|14|TRBJ2-1
TGTGCCAGCAGTCCCCGGGAGTATGGGAATGAGCAGTTCTTC
CASSPREYGNEQFF
>once|TRBV5-1|NA|14|TRBJ1-5
TGCGCCAGCAGCCTCGACGGACCCAATCAGCCCCAGCATTTT
CASSLDGPNQPQHF
>NA|TRBV6-2/TRBV6-3|TRBD2|15|TRBJ2-5
TGTGCCAGCAGAGGACTAGCGGGATACCAAGAGACCCAGTACTTC
CASRGLAGYQETQYF
>NA|TRBV10-3|NA|13|TRBJ2-7
TGTGCCATCAAGGCGGACGGGCCCTACGAGCAGTACTTC
CAIKADGPYEQYF
>NA|TRBV1|NA|21|TRBJ1-5
TGCACCAGCAGCCAAGATTTTCTTAACCAGCCTCGCCTAAGCACCAATCAGCCCCAGCATTTT
CTSSQDFLNQPRLSTNQPQHF
>few|TRBV29-1|NA|13|TRBJ1-1
TGCAGCGTTGAAGAGGGACAGAACACTGAAGCTTTCTTT
CSVEEGQNTEAFF
>few|TRBV24-1|NA|15|TRBJ2-1
TGTGCCACCAGTGATTTCGGGCGTTCCTACAATGAGCAGTTCTTC
CATSDFGRSYNEQFF
>NA|TRBV28|NA|14|TRBJ1-1
TGTGCCAGCAGTGGGATACAGGTGAACACTGAAGCTTTCTTT
CASSGIQVNTEAFF
>NA|TRBV6-2/TRBV6-3|NA|14|TRBJ2-3
TGTGCCAGCAGTTGGGCCGCCCCCACAGATACGCAGTATTTT
CASSWAAPTDTQYF
>few|TRBV10-3|NA|16|TRBJ2-3
TGTGCCATCAGTGGGACGGGGTACCCGATCACAGATACGCAGTATTTT
CAISGTGYPITDTQYF
>NA|TRBV20-1|NA|16|TRBJ2-1
TGCAGTGCTAGAGATCGTACGAGGGGGAAGTACAATGAGCAGTTCTTC
CSARDRTRGKYNEQFF
>NA|TRBV20-1|NA|14|TRBJ2-1
TGCAGTGCCCGGGCCGCCAGCTCCTACAATGAGCAGTTCTTC
CSARAASSYNEQFF
>few|TRBV3-1|TRBD1|17|TRBJ2-5
TGTGCCAGCAGCACTGATTTCAGGACAGGAACCCAAGAGACCCAGTACTTC
CASSTDFRTGTQETQYF
>NA|TRBV19|NA|16|TRBJ1-5
TGTGCCAGTAGTATAGAGGACATTTATAGCAATCAGCCCCAGCATTTT
CASSIEDIYSNQPQHF
>many|TRBV27|TRBD1|13|TRBJ2-1
TGTGCCAGCAGTCTAGGACAGGTCAATGAGCAGTTCTTC
CASSLGQVNEQFF
>few|TRBV11-2|TRBD1|16|TRBJ2-7
TGTGCCAGCAGCTTAGAGGAGGGACAGGGCTCCTACGAGCAGTACTTC
CASSLEEGQGSYEQYF
>NA|TRBV5-1|TRBD1|14|TRBJ1-5
TGCGCCAGCAGCCGAGGGGGCCCCAATCAGCCCCAGCATTTT
CASSRGGPNQPQHF